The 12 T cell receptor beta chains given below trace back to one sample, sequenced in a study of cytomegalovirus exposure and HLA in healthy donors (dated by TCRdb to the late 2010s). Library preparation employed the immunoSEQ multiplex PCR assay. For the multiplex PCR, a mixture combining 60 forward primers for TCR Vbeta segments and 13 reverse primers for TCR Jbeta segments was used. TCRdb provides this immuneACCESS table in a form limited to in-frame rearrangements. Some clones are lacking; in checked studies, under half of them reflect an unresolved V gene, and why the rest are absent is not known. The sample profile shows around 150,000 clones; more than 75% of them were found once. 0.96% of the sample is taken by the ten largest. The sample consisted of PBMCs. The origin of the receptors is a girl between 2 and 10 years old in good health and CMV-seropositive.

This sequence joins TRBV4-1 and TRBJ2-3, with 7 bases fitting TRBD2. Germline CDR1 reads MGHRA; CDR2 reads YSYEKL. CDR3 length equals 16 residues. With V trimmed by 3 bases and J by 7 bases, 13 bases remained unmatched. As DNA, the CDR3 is TGCGCCAGCAGCCACCCCTGGCGGGAGAGGAAGAATACGCAGTATTTT. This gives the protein CASSHPWRERKNTQYF.

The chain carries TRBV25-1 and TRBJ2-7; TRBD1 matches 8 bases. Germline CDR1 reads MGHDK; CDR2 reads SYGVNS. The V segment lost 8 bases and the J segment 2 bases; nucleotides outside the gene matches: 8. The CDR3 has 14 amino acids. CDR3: CASGRGTGTYEQYF. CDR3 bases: TGTGCCAGCGGACGAGGGACAGGTACCTACGAGCAGTACTTC.

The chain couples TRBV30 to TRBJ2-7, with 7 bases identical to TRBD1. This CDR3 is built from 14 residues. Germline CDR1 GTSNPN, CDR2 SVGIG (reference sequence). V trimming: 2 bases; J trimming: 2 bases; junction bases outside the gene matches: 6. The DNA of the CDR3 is TGTGCCTGGAGTATAACAGGGGTTACCTACGAGCAGTACTTC. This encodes CAWSITGVTYEQYF.

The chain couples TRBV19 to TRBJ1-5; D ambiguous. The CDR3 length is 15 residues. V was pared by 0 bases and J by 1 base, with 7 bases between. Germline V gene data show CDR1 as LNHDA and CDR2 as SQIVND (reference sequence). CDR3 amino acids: CASSIDSVSNQPQHF. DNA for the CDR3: TGTGCCAGTAGTATAGATTCCGTAAGCAATCAGCCCCAGCATTTT. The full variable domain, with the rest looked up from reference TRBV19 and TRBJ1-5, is DGGITQSPKYLFRKEGQNVTLSCEQNLNHDAMYWYRQDPGQGLRLIYYSQIVNDFQKGDIAEGYSVSREKKESFPLTVTSAQKNPTAFYLCASSIDSVSNQPQHFGDGTRLSIL.

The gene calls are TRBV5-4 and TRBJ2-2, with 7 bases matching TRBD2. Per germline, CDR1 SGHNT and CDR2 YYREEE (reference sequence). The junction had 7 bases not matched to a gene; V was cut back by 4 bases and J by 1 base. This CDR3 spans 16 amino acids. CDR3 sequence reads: CASSPRGSENTGELFF. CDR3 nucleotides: TGTGCCAGCAGCCCGCGGGGGTCCGAGAACACCGGGGAGCTGTTTTTT.

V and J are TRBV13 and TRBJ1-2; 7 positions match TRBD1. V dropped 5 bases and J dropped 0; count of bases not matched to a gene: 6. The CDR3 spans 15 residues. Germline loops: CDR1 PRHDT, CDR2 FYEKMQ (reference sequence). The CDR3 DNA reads TGTGCCAGCAGCCTTCAGGGGGAAGCTAACTATGGCTACACCTTC. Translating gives CASSLQGEANYGYTF.

CDR3 loop: CASSVASNAVKPFF. The CDR3 region has the DNA TGTGCCAGCAGCGTAGCATCCAATGCGGTCAAACCGTTCTTC. The rearrangement uses TRBV9 and TRBJ2-1; D ambiguous. The CDR3 covers 14 residues. Trimming removed 0 bases from V and 15 bases from J, with 19 bases in between. Germline-derived CDR1 and CDR2 are SGDLS and YYNGEE. The complete variable domain, with remaining parts taken from reference TRBV9 and TRBJ2-1, reads DSGVTQTPKHLITATGQRVTLRCSPRSGDLSVYWYQQSLDQGLQFLIQYYNGEERAKGNILERFSAQQFPDLHSELNLSSLELGDSALYFCASSVASNAVKPFFGPGTRLTVL.

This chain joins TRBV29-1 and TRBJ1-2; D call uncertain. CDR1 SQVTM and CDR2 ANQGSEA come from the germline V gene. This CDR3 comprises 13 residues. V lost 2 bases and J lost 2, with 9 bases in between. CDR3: CSVEPAGNYGYTF. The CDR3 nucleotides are TGCAGCGTTGAACCCGCAGGCAACTATGGCTACACCTTC.

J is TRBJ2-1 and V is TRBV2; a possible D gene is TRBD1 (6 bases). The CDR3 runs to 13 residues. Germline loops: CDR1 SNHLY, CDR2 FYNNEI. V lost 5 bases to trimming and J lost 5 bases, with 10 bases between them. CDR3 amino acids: CASSKGVNNEQFF. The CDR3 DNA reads TGTGCCAGCAGTAAGGGGGTCAACAATGAGCAGTTCTTC.

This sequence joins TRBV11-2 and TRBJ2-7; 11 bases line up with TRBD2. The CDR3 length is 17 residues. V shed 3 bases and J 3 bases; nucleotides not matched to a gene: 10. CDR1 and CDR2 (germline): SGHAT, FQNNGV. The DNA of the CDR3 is TGTGCCAGCAGCTTGAGGGACCGACTAGCGGGATTCTACGAGCAGTACTTC. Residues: CASSLRDRLAGFYEQYF.

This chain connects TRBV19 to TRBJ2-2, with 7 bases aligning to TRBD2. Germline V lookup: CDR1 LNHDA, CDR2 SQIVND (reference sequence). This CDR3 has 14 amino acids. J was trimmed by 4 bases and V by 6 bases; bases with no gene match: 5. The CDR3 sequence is CASRRLAGTGELFF. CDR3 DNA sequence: TGTGCCAGTAGAAGACTAGCAGGCACCGGGGAGCTGTTTTTT.

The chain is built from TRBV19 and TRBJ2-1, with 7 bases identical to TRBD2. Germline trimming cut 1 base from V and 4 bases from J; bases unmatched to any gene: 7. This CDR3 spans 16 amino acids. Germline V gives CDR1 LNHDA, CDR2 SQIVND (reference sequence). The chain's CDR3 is CASSIGGGGGYNEQFF. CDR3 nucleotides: TGTGCCAGTAGTATAGGGGGGGGAGGCGGGTACAATGAGCAGTTCTTC.